This T cell receptor beta chain was sequenced for a study of early T cells in non-severe SARS-CoV-2 infection. Overall study findings and caveats: VDJdb matching favored anti-spike CD8 responses, missing private and CD4 specificities.

This CDR3 contains 14 residues. Deletions cut 1 base from V and 1 base from J, with 6 bases between. Germline CDR1 is SGHAT and CDR2 is FQNNGV. Molecules of cDNA were individually given unique molecular identifiers that were attached to them. TCRdb reanalysed the 5' RACE reads using MiXCR and keeps one entry per CDR3 protein. This sample yields about 64,000 distinct CDR3 sequences, of which almost 9% are seen a single time; 13% belongs to the top ten. Remarks on this clonotype: Its target is unknown.

This chain uses TRBV11-2 with TRBJ2-3, with no clear D. The TCR originated in an adult who was a healthcare worker with PCR-confirmed SARS-CoV-2 infection or an uninfected control (not recorded which). The sample consisted of whole blood, taken at baseline. CDR3 region: CASSLVRGTDTQYF. DNA for the CDR3: TGTGCCAGCAGCTTAGTTCGGGGCACAGATACGCAGTATTTT. The complete variable domain, with remaining parts taken from reference TRBV11-2 and TRBJ2-3, reads EAGVAQSPRYKIIEKRQSVAFWCNPISGHATLYWYQQILGQGPKLLIQFQNNGVVDDSQLPKDRFSAERLKGVDSTLKIQPAKLEDSAVYLCASSLVRGTDTQYFGPGTRLTVL.